These 10 T cell receptor beta chains originate from one sample sequenced in a study of molecular identifiers for immune sequencing clone quantification. From the PCR reads, TCRdb called clonotypes with MiXCR, one entry per CDR3 protein. The sample yields around 470,000 distinct CDR3 sequences, around 23% seen once. The sequencing sample was made of naive CD8+ T cells from blood, with Jurkat cell RNA spiked in. The subset is: FACS-sorted CD8+CD4-CCR7+CD45RA+ naive T cells. The source is a human donor in good health. Some libraries in this study had Jurkat cell RNA spiked in.

A few counts support this clonotype. The chain joins TRBV9 to TRBJ2-3; D unclear. The ends were cut back, 2 bases at V and 0 bases at J, with 13 bases in the middle. Germline CDR1 SGDLS, CDR2 YYNGEE. CDR3 length: 16 residues. In DNA, the CDR3 is TGTGCCAGCAGCGTCGGTACATACTCTAGCACAGATACGCAGTATTTT. Protein sequence: CASSVGTYSSTDTQYF.

The CDR3, as DNA: TGTGCCAGCAGCGTGGGACAGGGGGAGACCCAGTACTTC. Its translation is CASSVGQGETQYF. The chain couples TRBV13 to TRBJ2-5; TRBD1 aligns across 10 bases. CDR1 is PRHDT and CDR2 is FYEKMQ in the germline V gene (reference sequence). This CDR3 spans 13 amino acids. The J segment lost 5 bases and the V segment lost 5 bases, leaving 2 bases of the junction unmatched.

The rearrangement joins TRBV7-6 to TRBJ2-5; 7 nucleotides match TRBD2. V shed 1 base, J shed 2 bases, and the junction held 4 bases outside the gene matches. CDR3 size: 15 residues. The germline CDR1 and CDR2 sequences are SGHVS and FNYEAQ. The CDR3 sequence: CASSLDGLEQETQYF. CDR3 nucleotides: TGTGCCAGCAGCTTAGATGGACTAGAACAAGAGACCCAGTACTTC.

This clonotype was detected many times. V gene TRBV7-9 combines with J gene TRBJ2-7; D ambiguous. The V gene's germline CDR1 is SEHNR and CDR2 FQNEAQ (reference sequence). V lost 2 bases and J lost 2, with 16 bases in between. The CDR3 has 16 residues. CDR3 sequence (DNA): TGTGCCAGCAGCTTAACCTCACGTGGGCGGACCTACGAGCAGTACTTC. It yields the protein CASSLTSRGRTYEQYF. The full variable domain, its missing parts supplied by reference TRBV7-9 and TRBJ2-7, is DTGVSQNPRHKITKRGQNVTFRCDPISEHNRLYWYRQTLGQGPEFLTYFQNEAQLEKSRLLSDRFSAERPKGSFSTLEIQRTEQGDSAMYLCASSLTSRGRTYEQYFGPGTRLTVT.

On this clonotype itself: Since a much larger clone is just one base distant, this may be a read error. The V gene is TRBV6-6, the J gene TRBJ2-3; the D is unclear. Germline lookup yields CDR1 MNHNY and CDR2 SVGAGI (reference sequence). The CDR3 extends over 13 amino acids. The CDR3 here is CASSITRTDPQYF. The DNA of the CDR3 is TGTGCCAGCAGTATAACACGCACAGATCCGCAGTATTTT.

This clonotype occurred a few times. The J gene is TRBJ1-1, the V gene TRBV7-9; 7 nucleotides line up with TRBD1. V trimming: 6 bases; J trimming: 3 bases; junction bases outside the gene matches: 19. Germline V gives CDR1 SEHNR, CDR2 FQNEAQ (reference sequence). This CDR3 comprises 18 residues. As DNA, the CDR3 is TGTGCCAGCAGTCCCGTAGAGGGGGCCCGGGGTTCCGACACTGAAGCTTTCTTT. It translates to CASSPVEGARGSDTEAFF.

This clonotype was seen a few times. This chain joins TRBV11-2 and TRBJ2-3; 8 bases agree with TRBD2. With V trimmed by 1 base and J by 5 bases, 5 bases remained unmatched. CDR1 is SGHAT, CDR2 FQNNGV, per germline. This CDR3 is built from 15 residues. The CDR3 region has the DNA TGTGCCAGCAGCTTAGCGGTTAGCGGGGTAGATACGCAGTATTTT. Translating gives CASSLAVSGVDTQYF.

The rearrangement links TRBV28 to TRBJ1-4, with 7 bases aligning to TRBD1. J lost 6 bases, V lost 6 bases, and 10 bases had no gene match. This CDR3 comprises 15 residues. Germline CDR1 is MDHEN and CDR2 is SYDVKM. CDR3 DNA sequence: TGTGCCAGCAGCCGGGCAGGGGGTCAGGATGAAAAACTGTTTTTT. Amino acids: CASSRAGGQDEKLFF.

The chain recombines TRBV30 with TRBJ2-7; TRBD2 is a possible D gene (5 bases). V was clipped by 2 bases and J by 7 bases, with 12 bases between them. The CDR3 totals 12 residues. CDR1 is GTSNPN, CDR2 SVGIG, per germline (reference sequence). The CDR3 loop reads CAWSQPPGEQYF. In DNA form, the CDR3 reads TGTGCCTGGAGTCAACCCCCGGGAGAGCAGTACTTC. Using reference TRBV30 and TRBJ2-7 for the parts outside the CDR3, the full variable domain is SQTIHQWPATLVQPVGSPLSLECTVEGTSNPNLYWYRQAAGRGLQLLFYSVGIGQISSEVPQNLSASRPQDRQFILSSKKLLLSDSGFYLCAWSQPPGEQYFGPGTRLTVT.

This clonotype was detected ten times or more. This chain uses TRBV6-6 with TRBJ1-5, with 8 bases identical to TRBD1. V dropped 7 bases and J dropped 4; count of bases not matched to a gene: 6. Per germline, CDR1 MNHNY and CDR2 SVGAGI (reference sequence). This CDR3 has 14 amino acids. In nucleotides, the CDR3 is TGTGCCAGCACGCAGGGGGCGCCGAATCAGCCCCAGCATTTT. Translated, it gives CASTQGAPNQPQHF.